The 6 T cell receptor beta chains given below trace back to one sample, sequenced in a study of cytomegalovirus exposure and HLA in healthy donors. The primer mix had 60 Vbeta and 13 Jbeta primers. Produced via immunoSEQ multiplex PCR; TCRdb's table is partial and in-frame only. The sample contains about 130,000 clones, roughly 76% of which appear only once. The sample taken for sequencing was PBMCs. These receptors all come from a woman aged 45 to 65 in good health and CMV-seronegative.

This sequence joins TRBV9 and TRBJ2-3, with 8 positions matching TRBD1. This CDR3 is built from 16 residues. V gave up 2 bases and J gave up 5 bases; unmatched junction bases: 10. Germline-derived CDR1 and CDR2 are SGDLS and YYNGEE. CDR3 region: CASSVGVQGAGDTQYF. The CDR3 DNA follows: TGTGCCAGCAGCGTGGGGGTCCAGGGGGCTGGAGATACGCAGTATTTT.

V usage is TRBV10-3 and J usage is TRBJ2-1; 14 bases are shared with TRBD2. The length of the CDR3 is 14 residues. Germline V gene sequence: CDR1 ENHRY, CDR2 SYGVKD. The junction had 6 bases not matched to a gene; V was cut back by 9 bases and J by 8 bases. The CDR3 is CAIAGTSGSYEQFF. CDR3 bases: TGTGCCATAGCCGGGACTAGCGGGAGTTATGAGCAGTTCTTC.

The rearrangement links TRBV7-8 to TRBJ2-1, with 13 nucleotides matching TRBD2. V was pared by 3 bases and J by 0 bases, with 2 bases of the junction left unmatched. The CDR3 loop spans 17 amino acids. Germline CDR1 and CDR2: SGHVS and FQNEAQ. The CDR3 region is CASSFRLAGGSYNEQFF. CDR3 DNA sequence: TGTGCCAGCAGCTTTAGACTAGCGGGAGGCTCCTACAATGAGCAGTTCTTC.

CDR3 nucleotides: TGTGCCAGCAGTTTCCGGGCGGCTAGCGGGCCCTACAATGAGCAGTTCTTC. Its translation: CASSFRAASGPYNEQFF. The chain employs TRBV27 and TRBJ2-1; 8 bases are a match to TRBD2. The CDR3 spans 17 residues. CDR1 is MNHEY, CDR2 SMNVEV, per germline (reference sequence). V was pared by 3 bases and J by 2 bases, with 9 bases of the junction left unmatched.

V is TRBV28 and J is TRBJ2-7; no clear D. From germline, CDR1 is MDHEN and CDR2 SYDVKM. The CDR3 sequence is 14 residues long. V lost 7 bases and J 0 bases, leaving 13 bases between the germline ends. The DNA for the CDR3 is TGTGCCAGCAACCCCGTTTCGAGCTCCTACGAGCAGTACTTC. Protein product: CASNPVSSSYEQYF.

This chain links TRBV4-2 with TRBJ2-5; no clear D. The germline V gene encodes CDR1 LGHNA and CDR2 YNFKEQ. The germline V and J ends were trimmed by 4 bases and 1 base, with 7 bases remaining between them. This CDR3 spans 13 amino acids. CDR3 protein: CASSLSLQETQYF. CDR3 bases: TGTGCCAGCAGCCTCTCCCTCCAAGAGACCCAGTACTTC.